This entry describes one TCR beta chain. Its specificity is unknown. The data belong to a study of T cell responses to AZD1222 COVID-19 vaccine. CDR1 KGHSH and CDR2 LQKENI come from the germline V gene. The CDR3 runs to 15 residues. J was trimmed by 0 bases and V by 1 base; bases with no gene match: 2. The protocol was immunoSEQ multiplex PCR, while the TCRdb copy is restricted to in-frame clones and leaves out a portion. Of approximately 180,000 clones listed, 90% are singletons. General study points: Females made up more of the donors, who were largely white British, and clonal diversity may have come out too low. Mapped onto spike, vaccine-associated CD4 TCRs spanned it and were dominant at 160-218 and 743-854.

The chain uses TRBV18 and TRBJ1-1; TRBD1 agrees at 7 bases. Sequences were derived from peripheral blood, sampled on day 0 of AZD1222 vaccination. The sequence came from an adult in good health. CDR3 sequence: CASSPRTGMNTEAFF. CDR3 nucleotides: TGTGCCAGCTCACCACGGACAGGAATGAACACTGAAGCTTTCTTT.